This T cell receptor beta chain emerged from a study of T cells expressing NK-cell markers. Study context: Seven sequenced donors out of eight were HCMV-seropositive, one seronegative.

From the 5' RACE reads, TCRdb lists one entry per CDR3 protein and no DNA. The table lists 500,000 to 600,000 distinct CDR3 sequences. This CDR3 comprises 15 residues. For this clonotype: Its specificity is unknown.

Study results and caveats: A few of the donors also had these clonotypes leading their CD3+CD56-NKG2C+ fraction.

Sequences were obtained from blood T cells: a sorted CD56 or NKG2C T cell subset, CD4+ or CD8+ T cells, or bulk PBMC T cells (not recorded which). The rearrangement joins TRBV12-3 or TRBV12-4 to TRBJ1-1; absent DNA, TCRdb's TRBD1 call cannot be checked. The clonotype comes from a man aged 18 to 29 in good health. CDR3 sequence: CASTDAVRVYTEAFF.